This record covers a single T cell receptor beta chain. The CDR3 contains 15 residues. Germline CDR1 reads SGHDT; CDR2 reads YYEEEE. Trimming removed 1 base from V and 1 base from J; junction bases left unmatched: 1. These data belong to a study of T-cell reconstitution after alpha-beta-depleted transplantation in children. Unique molecular identifiers were used in preparing the TCRbeta library. TCRdb re-called the PCR reads through MiXCR, storing one row per CDR3 protein. Altogether 90,000 to 130,000 distinct CDR3 sequences are present, 10% being singletons, with the ten largest covering 8% to 9.5%. The sequence derives from a human donor who donated a stem cell graft to a child with acute lymphoblastic leukemia. The rearrangement uses TRBV5-6 and TRBJ2-1, with 8 bases lining up with TRBD2. The specimen was PBMCs from the stem cell graft donor, collected from the stem cell graft. In DNA form, the CDR3 reads TGTGCCAGCAGCTTGACGGGAGGGTCCTACAATGAGCAGTTCTTC. It translates to CASSLTGGSYNEQFF.